This T cell receptor (beta chain) was identified in a study of blood T cell repertoires in COVID-19. Overall study: Whether acute or convalescent, the COVID-19 samples came from the United States, Italy and Spain.

TCRdb's table, derived via immunoSEQ multiplex PCR, lists solely in-frame clones and lacks some. The sample holds 250,000 or so clones; around 90% are singletons and the top ten take 1.2%. This clonotype was sampled from a human donor in a cohort exposed to, infected with or recovered from COVID-19 (not recorded which). The donor label of this sample is uncertain. Specimen: PBMCs or T cells enriched from blood (not recorded which).

The CDR3 region is CATSTASGVWNEQFF. The CDR3, as DNA: TGTGCCACCAGCACGGCTAGCGGGGTTTGGAATGAGCAGTTCTTC. This chain links TRBV24-1 with TRBJ2-1; 9 nucleotides line up with TRBD2. Germline values: CDR1 KGHDR, CDR2 SFDVKD. After removal of 7 bases from V and 7 bases from J, the junction contained 10 bases not matched to a gene. The length of the CDR3 is 15 residues.